This TCR beta chain appears in the sequencing data of a study of T cells after yellow fever vaccination. About the study: The authors prepared low-cell-number fractions using SMART-Seq v4 Ultra Low Input.

The CDR3 runs to 15 residues. The germline CDR1 and CDR2 sequences are SGHVS and FNYEAQ. Trimming took off 2 bases at V and 6 bases at J, with 17 bases between the two ends. Study observations and caveats: The CD4 and CD8 compartments had a small share of their clonotypes in common.

One entry per CDR3 protein results from TCRdb running MiXCR on the 5' RACE reads. The sample holds about 240,000 distinct CDR3 sequences, about 3.5% seen once. This clonotype was seen ten or more times. Its antigen is unidentified. This sequence originates from a man younger than 30 who received the YFV17D yellow fever vaccine. The sequenced sample was PBMCs, obtained 15 days after the yellow fever booster vaccination. The genes are TRBV7-6 and TRBJ2-7, with D possibly TRBD1 on 6 matching bases. This chain's CDR3 is CASSLRSATGSEQYF. Written as DNA, the CDR3 is TGTGCCAGCAGCTTACGATCAGCCACAGGGTCCGAGCAGTACTTC. Using reference TRBV7-6 and TRBJ2-7 for the parts outside the CDR3, the full variable domain is GAGVSQSPRYKVTKRGQDVALRCDPISGHVSLYWYRQALGQGPEFLTYFNYEAQQDKSGLPNDRFSAERPEGSISTLTIQRTEQRDSAMYRCASSLRSATGSEQYFGPGTRLTVT.